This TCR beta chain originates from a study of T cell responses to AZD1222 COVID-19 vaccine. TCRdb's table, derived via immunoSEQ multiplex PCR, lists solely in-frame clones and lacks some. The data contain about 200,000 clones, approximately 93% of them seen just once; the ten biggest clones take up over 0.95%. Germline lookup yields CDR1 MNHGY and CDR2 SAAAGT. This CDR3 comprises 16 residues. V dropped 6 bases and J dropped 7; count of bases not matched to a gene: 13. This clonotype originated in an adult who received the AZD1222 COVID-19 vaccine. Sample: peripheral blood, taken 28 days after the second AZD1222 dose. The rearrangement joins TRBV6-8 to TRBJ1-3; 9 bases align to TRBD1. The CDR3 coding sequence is TGTGCCAGCAGCCTACCCCGGGACAGGGTGCGGAACACCATATATTTT. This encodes CASSLPRDRVRNTIYF.